This T cell receptor (beta chain) comes out of a study of response to subunit inactivated influenza vaccine. Study-level findings and limits: A suggestion made by the authors is that each seasonal influenza vaccination recruits few new T cells.

Comments on this clonotype: As yet, its antigen is unknown.

The V gene lost 8 bases and the J gene lost 2 bases, with 13 bases spanning the gap. The CDR3 contains 14 residues. Germline CDR1 reads KGHSH; CDR2 reads LQKENI. From the RT-PCR reads, TCRdb called clonotypes with MiXCR, one entry per CDR3 protein. Seen here are some 570,000 distinct CDR3 sequences, about 11% observed once, and the top ten hold about 10%. A further study also used this sample, focusing on T cells expressing NK-cell markers. This second report adds: UMI-tagged 5'RACE template switching yielded the TCR beta cDNA. Most of the eight sequenced donors were classified as HCMV-seropositive, and one was classified as seronegative.

The source is a man in his fifties who received an inactivated influenza vaccine. The chain links TRBV18 to TRBJ2-1; no definite D call. Specimen: PBMCs from blood, collected on the day of vaccination. The DNA of the CDR3 is TGTGCCAGCACAAGGGTGTCTCCCTACAATGAGCAGTTCTTC. Translating it yields CASTRVSPYNEQFF.